The source of this T cell receptor beta chain is a study of T cell responses to AZD1222 COVID-19 vaccine. CDR3 size: 19 residues. Data came from immunoSEQ multiplex PCR; TCRdb stores just in-frame clones and leaves some out. The sample has about 54,000 clones; about 88% are singletons. The chain carries TRBV21-1 and TRBJ2-1; whether TRBD1, the table's D call, matches the DNA was not checked. TRBV21-1 is shown as a pseudogene. The sequence came from an adult who received the AZD1222 COVID-19 vaccine. The specimen was peripheral blood, collected 28 days after the second AZD1222 dose. The CDR3 DNA is TGTGCCAGCTGTGATCCCGGGACAGGGGCTCCGTTGACCTACAATGAGCAGTTCTTC. Its translation: CASCDPGTGAPLTYNEQFF.